This note documents a single TCR beta chain sequence. This sample is part of a study of control samples from healthy donors and cancer patients. Profiling relied on immunoSEQ multiplex PCR, and the TCRdb table lists in-frame clones only, not all of them. The sample consists of around 160,000 clones, approximately 94% of them appearing once. Per germline, CDR1 SGHTA and CDR2 FQGNSA. V gave up 1 base and J gave up 5 bases, with 13 bases separating them. The CDR3 totals 15 residues. The chain carries TRBV7-2 and TRBJ2-3; D perhaps matches TRBD2 (6 bases). The sample consisted of blood. The source is a man aged 18 to 30 in good health. The CDR3 sequence: CASSLGASVRDTQYF. The CDR3 DNA is TGTGCCAGCAGCTTAGGGGCTAGCGTGAGAGATACGCAGTATTTT.